This T cell receptor beta chain was observed in a study of OX40 agonist ivuxolimab in advanced cancers. Looking at the study overall: Patients received the agonistic anti-OX40 (CD134) antibody ivuxolimab.

Measured with immunoSEQ multiplex PCR; TCRdb has only the in-frame clones, and not every one. Of 77,000 or so clones in the sample, around nine tenths are singletons; the top ten hold 0.4% to 0.55%. The CDR3 has 13 residues. Trimming removed 6 bases at V and 4 bases at J, with 10 bases between. The germline gives CDR1 MNHEY, CDR2 SVGAGI. This clone was observed a single time. The specimen comprised CD4+ or CD8+ T cells sorted from blood, sampled in a trial of the OX40 agonist ivuxolimab. This clonotype was sampled from an adult with an advanced solid tumor such as melanoma, head and neck, liver or kidney cancer. The rearrangement links TRBV6-5 to TRBJ1-3; D gene ambiguous. The CDR3: CASSSLRGNTIYF. The CDR3, as DNA: TGTGCCAGCAGCTCGCTGCGGGGAAACACCATATATTTT.